This TCR beta chain appears in the sequencing data of a study of hypomethylating agent response in myelodysplastic syndrome. In the study overall: Patients received azacitidine (about 70% of the 11) or decitabine (3 of 11). Responders were 6 or 7 patients with complete response or hematologic improvement; roughly five were non-responders. Study-wide findings and caveats: Analysis covered a small cohort of just 10 to 11 patients.

Trimming removed 5 bases from V and 0 bases from J, with 5 bases in between. CDR1 is MDHEN and CDR2 is SYDVKM in the germline V gene. The CDR3 sequence is 13 residues long. TCRdb's table, derived via immunoSEQ multiplex PCR, lists solely in-frame clones and lacks some. The data show about 4,700 clones, 80% to 85% seen once. This clone was detected a few times. Its target is not known. The TCR originated in a human donor with myelodysplastic syndrome. The chain carries TRBV28 and TRBJ1-5; D unresolved. The material was bone marrow, obtained before or after starting hypomethylating agent treatment for myelodysplastic syndrome (not recorded which). CDR3 in amino acids: CASSLTSNQPQHF. CDR3 sequence (DNA): TGTGCCAGCAGTCTGACTAGCAATCAGCCCCAGCATTTT.